Presented here are 30 T cell receptor beta chains from one specimen sequenced in a study of OX40 agonist ivuxolimab in advanced cancers. Profiling relied on immunoSEQ multiplex PCR, and the TCRdb table lists in-frame clones only, not all of them. The table has roughly 100,000 clones, 70% to 90% seen once. The specimen comprised CD4+ or CD8+ T cells sorted from blood, sampled in a trial of the OX40 agonist ivuxolimab. The receptor source for this set is an adult with an advanced solid tumor such as melanoma, head and neck, liver or kidney cancer.

The rearrangement links TRBV6-5 to TRBJ2-1; D possibly corresponds to TRBD2 (5 bases). The germline V gene encodes CDR1 MNHEY and CDR2 SVGAGI. Trimming removed 2 bases at V and 5 bases at J, with 13 bases between. The CDR3 covers 15 residues. CDR3 sequence reads: CASSYQAVGDNEQFF. The CDR3 DNA reads TGTGCCAGCAGTTACCAGGCAGTGGGAGACAATGAGCAGTTCTTC.

The chain combines TRBV28 with TRBJ2-3; no clear D. The CDR3 sequence is 14 residues long. Per germline, CDR1 MDHEN and CDR2 SYDVKM. Trimming left V 6 bases short and J 0 bases short, with 10 bases between. CDR3 coding DNA: TGTGCCAGCAGACTACTTACTAGCACAGATACGCAGTATTTT. Its translation is CASRLLTSTDTQYF.

The chain recombines TRBV6-4 with TRBJ1-4; the match to TRBD1 covers 7 bases. J was trimmed by 7 bases and V by 6 bases; bases with no gene match: 11. This CDR3 spans 15 amino acids. Germline V lookup: CDR1 MRHNA, CDR2 SNTAGT. The CDR3: CASSATGARGEKLFF. DNA of the CDR3: TGTGCCAGCAGCGCTACAGGGGCGCGGGGTGAAAAACTGTTTTTT.

This chain uses TRBV11-2 with TRBJ2-5, with a tentative D call TRBD1 (6 bases). Germline V gives CDR1 SGHAT, CDR2 FQNNGV. The V end was cut by 0 bases, the J end by 5 bases, with 16 bases between. The CDR3 runs 16 residues. The CDR3 region is CASSLEGTKKGETQYF. The CDR3 bases are TGTGCCAGCAGCTTAGAAGGGACAAAGAAGGGCGAGACCCAGTACTTC.

The chain carries TRBV11-2 and TRBJ2-7; 9 bases are shared with TRBD1. V shed 5 bases, J shed 6 bases, and the junction held 14 bases outside the gene matches. This CDR3 is built from 16 residues. The germline CDR1 and CDR2 sequences are SGHAT and FQNNGV. CDR3 region: CASSPPGQGLAGEQYF. CDR3 coding DNA: TGTGCCAGCAGCCCCCCTGGACAGGGGTTAGCGGGCGAGCAGTACTTC. Together with reference TRBV11-2 and TRBJ2-7, the CDR3 gives the full variable domain: EAGVAQSPRYKIIEKRQSVAFWCNPISGHATLYWYQQILGQGPKLLIQFQNNGVVDDSQLPKDRFSAERLKGVDSTLKIQPAKLEDSAVYLCASSPPGQGLAGEQYFGPGTRLTVT.

The rearrangement links TRBV5-6 to TRBJ1-2, with 8 nucleotides matching TRBD1. This CDR3 is 14 amino acids long. The germline V gene encodes CDR1 SGHDT and CDR2 YYEEEE. Trimming took 5 bases from V and 4 from J; bases not matched to a gene: 7. CDR3 region: CASRQTGGSYGYTF. The DNA of the CDR3 is TGTGCCAGCAGACAAACAGGGGGGAGCTATGGCTACACCTTC.

This clone was seen just once. V usage is TRBV5-4 and J usage is TRBJ2-6; no firm D call. Germline V gives CDR1 SGHNT, CDR2 YYREEE (reference sequence). The CDR3 runs 15 residues. Trimming shortened V by 1 base and J by 0 bases, and 5 bases separated the two germline ends. In DNA, the CDR3 is TGTGCCAGCAGCTTGCCAGGCTCTGGGGCCAACGTCCTGACTTTC. This sequence encodes CASSLPGSGANVLTF.

V gene TRBV2 combines with J gene TRBJ1-1; TRBD1 matches at 7 bases. Losses at the gene ends were 6 bases for V and 0 bases for J; bases not matched to a gene: 4. The germline CDR1 and CDR2 sequences are SNHLY and FYNNEI. This CDR3 has 14 residues. CDR3 in amino acids: CASSPDRLNTEAFF. The DNA for the CDR3 is TGTGCCAGCAGCCCGGACAGGTTGAACACTGAAGCTTTCTTT.

Of note for this clone: Compared with germline, one end of the junction differs, possibly owing to a read error. This chain uses TRBV6-5 with TRBJ2-7; D possibly corresponds to TRBD2 (5 bases). This CDR3 contains 13 residues. CDR1 and CDR2 (germline): MNHEY, SVGAGI. The CDR3 nucleotides read TGTGCCAGCAAGGGAGTGAGGTCTCCTCACCCCTTCTTC. It encodes CASKGVRSPHPFF.

This sequence joins TRBV27 and TRBJ1-4, with 9 nucleotides matching TRBD1. Germline CDR1 and CDR2: MNHEY and SMNVEV (reference sequence). The CDR3 length is 16 residues. V lost 6 bases and J lost 3; bases outside the gene matches: 8. CDR3 DNA: TGTGCCAGCAGCCCGCCGGGACAGGGCCCTAATGAAAAACTGTTTTTT. It encodes CASSPPGQGPNEKLFF. The complete variable domain, with remaining parts taken from reference TRBV27 and TRBJ1-4, reads EAQVTQNPRYLITVTGKKLTVTCSQNMNHEYMSWYRQDPGLGLRQIYYSMNVEVTDKGDVPEGYKVSRKEKRNFPLILESPSPNQTSLYFCASSPPGQGPNEKLFFGSGTQLSVL.

This clone was counted once. The rearrangement links TRBV7-2 to TRBJ2-5; TRBD1 matches 9 bases. The length of the CDR3 is 14 residues. The V gene end was trimmed by 3 bases and the J gene end by 4 bases; junction bases not matched to a gene: 3. Germline-derived CDR1 and CDR2 are SGHTA and FQGNSA. CDR3 protein: CASSLGTGSETQYF. CDR3 nucleotides: TGTGCCAGCAGCTTGGGGACAGGGTCAGAGACCCAGTACTTC.

This rearrangement joins TRBV6-5 to TRBJ1-6, with D possibly being TRBD1 (5 bases). V was pared by 0 bases and J by 7 bases, with 13 bases between. The V gene's germline CDR1 is MNHEY and CDR2 SVGAGI. The CDR3 is 16 residues long. The CDR3 region is CASSYSGRRGNSPLHF. The CDR3 nucleotides are TGTGCCAGCAGTTACTCGGGCCGGAGGGGAAATTCACCCCTCCACTTT.

This chain links TRBV2 with TRBJ1-5; no clear D. The length of the CDR3 is 14 residues. CDR1 is SNHLY, CDR2 FYNNEI, per germline. V gave up 0 bases and J gave up 7 bases, with 10 bases separating them. The CDR3 loop is CASSEALKRQPQHF. The CDR3 region has the DNA TGTGCCAGCAGTGAAGCGCTTAAACGCCAGCCCCAGCATTTT.

The chain carries TRBV7-2 and TRBJ1-1, with 9 nucleotides matching TRBD1. This CDR3 is built from 16 residues. Germline assignment: CDR1 SGHTA and CDR2 FQGNSA. After removal of 1 base from V and 1 base from J, the junction contained 4 bases not matched to a gene. This chain's CDR3 is CASSLEGTGPNTEAFF. The CDR3, as DNA: TGTGCCAGCAGCTTAGAGGGGACAGGGCCGAACACTGAAGCTTTCTTT.

This chain links TRBV6-5 with TRBJ2-7; TRBD1 matches 7 bases. Germline V gives CDR1 MNHEY, CDR2 SVGAGI. The CDR3 sequence is 13 residues long. Germline trimming cut 6 bases from V and 5 bases from J; bases unmatched to any gene: 7. CDR3 coding DNA: TGTGCCAGCAGGAGACAGGGTCGCGACGAGCAGTACTTC. It is translated as CASRRQGRDEQYF.

The chain combines TRBV7-3 with TRBJ1-6; no clear D gene. The V gene's germline CDR1 is SGHTA and CDR2 FQGTGA. The CDR3 spans 14 residues. The germline V and J ends were trimmed by 6 bases and 7 bases, with 13 bases remaining between them. The CDR3 reads CASRESGVNSPLHF. The CDR3 coding sequence is TGTGCCAGCAGAGAGTCCGGGGTGAATTCACCCCTCCACTTT.

This clone was recorded a few times. The chain has TRBV25-1 and TRBJ1-3, with 9 bases that match TRBD1. CDR1 is MGHDK and CDR2 is SYGVNS in the germline V gene. The CDR3 has 17 amino acids. Trimming took 3 bases from V and 5 from J; bases not matched to a gene: 11. CDR3 sequence: CASSDRTGGWGRNTIYF. DNA for the CDR3: TGTGCCAGCAGTGACCGAACAGGGGGCTGGGGGAGAAACACCATATATTTT.

The chain uses TRBV5-4 and TRBJ2-7; D perhaps matches TRBD1 (6 bases). The CDR3 covers 15 residues. Trimming took 2 bases from V and 1 from J, leaving 13 bases between them. Germline assignment: CDR1 SGHNT and CDR2 YYREEE (reference sequence). The CDR3 DNA sequence: TGTGCCAGCAGCTTACCCGGGACACAATCCTACGAGCAGTACTTC. Protein: CASSLPGTQSYEQYF.

The genes are TRBV7-9 and TRBJ2-1; TRBD1 is a possible D gene (6 bases). Per the germline V gene, CDR1 is SEHNR and CDR2 is FQNEAQ (reference sequence). V shed 7 bases and J shed 4 bases, with 17 bases lying between them. The CDR3 has 15 amino acids. CDR3 in amino acids: CASTDRTKFYNEQFF. The CDR3 DNA sequence: TGTGCCAGCACCGACAGGACAAAGTTTTACAATGAGCAGTTCTTC.

The chain employs TRBV19 and TRBJ1-1, with 9 bases identical to TRBD1. Looked up from germline, CDR1 is LNHDA and CDR2 is SQIVND (reference sequence). Unmatched junction bases numbered 6, after V lost 4 bases and J lost 3 bases. CDR3 length: 15 amino acids. The CDR3 loop is CASSTGQGGHTEAFF. CDR3 nucleotide sequence: TGTGCCAGTAGTACGGGACAGGGAGGACACACTGAAGCTTTCTTT.

V and J are TRBV14 and TRBJ2-5; D is possibly TRBD1 or TRBD2 (5 bases each). This CDR3 spans 15 amino acids. V gave up 0 bases and J gave up 2 bases, with 10 bases separating them. CDR1 SGHDN and CDR2 FVKESK come from the germline V gene. The CDR3 spells CASSQDVGAQETQYF. The CDR3 DNA follows: TGTGCCAGCAGCCAAGATGTCGGGGCGCAAGAGACCCAGTACTTC.

This chain links TRBV7-2 with TRBJ1-5; 7 nucleotides align to TRBD1. V shed 5 bases, J shed 6 bases, and the junction held 7 bases outside the gene matches. The CDR3 is made up of 14 amino acids. CDR1 is SGHTA and CDR2 is FQGNSA in the germline V gene. CDR3 region: CASSLGTASQPQHF. CDR3 sequence (DNA): TGTGCCAGCAGCCTAGGGACAGCTTCTCAGCCCCAGCATTTT.

The chain is built from TRBV6-5 and TRBJ1-2, with D unclear. This CDR3 is built from 15 residues. V shed 4 bases and J shed 4 bases, with 16 bases lying between them. Germline-derived CDR1 and CDR2 are MNHEY and SVGAGI. CDR3 region: CASSSPGAGSYGYTF. The CDR3 coding sequence is TGTGCCAGCAGTTCTCCTGGAGCCGGGAGCTATGGCTACACCTTC.

This chain joins TRBV7-2 and TRBJ2-2; TRBD1 aligns across 7 bases. Losses at the gene ends were 5 bases for V and 6 bases for J; bases not matched to a gene: 6. CDR1 SGHTA and CDR2 FQGNSA come from the germline V gene. The CDR3 length is 14 residues. CDR3 DNA: TGTGCCAGCAGCGCAGCGACAGGGCCCGGGGAGCTGTTTTTT. Amino acid sequence: CASSAATGPGELFF. The full variable domain, its missing parts supplied by reference TRBV7-2 and TRBJ2-2, is GAGVSQSPSNKVTEKGKDVELRCDPISGHTALYWYRQSLGQGLEFLIYFQGNSAPDKSGLPSDRFSAERTGGSVSTLTIQRTQQEDSAVYLCASSAATGPGELFFGEGSRLTVL.

V and J are TRBV19 and TRBJ2-3, with TRBD2 matching 9 bases. The V segment lost 5 bases and the J segment 6 bases; nucleotides outside the gene matches: 6. The germline CDR1 and CDR2 sequences are LNHDA and SQIVND (reference sequence). This CDR3 region has 14 residues. The CDR3 is CASSVSGGYDTQYF. The CDR3 nucleotides are TGTGCCAGTAGTGTTAGCGGGGGCTACGATACGCAGTATTTT.

The chain links TRBV6-5 to TRBJ1-3; D gene uncertain. CDR1 is MNHEY, CDR2 SVGAGI, per germline. Deletions cut 3 bases from V and 4 bases from J, with 13 bases between. The CDR3 contains 15 residues. The CDR3 DNA sequence: TGTGCCAGCAGTTATAGTGGGTCCGGGGGAAACACCATATATTTT. Its protein product is CASSYSGSGGNTIYF.

The gene calls are TRBV28 and TRBJ1-5; D call uncertain. This CDR3 is built from 16 residues. Germline lookup yields CDR1 MDHEN and CDR2 SYDVKM. Trimming took 6 bases from V and 0 from J, leaving 15 bases between them. The CDR3 coding sequence is TGTGCCAGCAGACCCGCGGGGATCTATAGCAATCAGCCCCAGCATTTT. It translates to CASRPAGIYSNQPQHF. Variable domain in full (rest from reference TRBV28 and TRBJ1-5): DVKVTQSSRYLVKRTGEKVFLECVQDMDHENMFWYRQDPGLGLRLIYFSYDVKMKEKGDIPEGYSVSREKKERFSLILESASTNQTSMYLCASRPAGIYSNQPQHFGDGTRLSIL.

The genes are TRBV10-2 and TRBJ2-7; TRBD1 is a possible D gene (6 bases). CDR3 size: 13 residues. V lost 7 bases and J 3 bases, leaving 13 bases between the germline ends. Germline V lookup: CDR1 WSHSY, CDR2 SAAADI. The CDR3 nucleotides read TGCGCCAGCAACCAGGACAGAAACTACGAGCAGTACTTC. Protein product: CASNQDRNYEQYF.

This clone was seen just once. V gene TRBV11-1 combines with J gene TRBJ1-6; D remains unclear. Trimming cost V 8 bases and J 6 bases, with 17 bases left between them. This CDR3 has 15 amino acids. Looked up from germline, CDR1 is SGHAT and CDR2 is FQDESV (reference sequence). The CDR3: CASGSRSFGNSPLHF. CDR3 in DNA: TGTGCCAGCGGCTCAAGATCCTTTGGTAATTCACCCCTCCACTTT.

V and J are TRBV5-4 and TRBJ2-2; D gene ambiguous. V was cut by 4 bases and J by 0 bases, with 10 bases left in between. The CDR3 sequence is 15 residues long. Per the germline V gene, CDR1 is SGHNT and CDR2 is YYREEE (reference sequence). The CDR3 reads CASSLTQPNTGELFF. CDR3 sequence (DNA): TGTGCCAGCAGCCTGACTCAACCGAACACCGGGGAGCTGTTTTTT.